The present TCR beta chain was sequenced within a study of T cells in Graves' hyperthyroidism and ophthalmopathy. This CDR3 region has 18 residues. CDR1 and CDR2 (germline): MNHNS, SASEGT. The J segment lost 4 bases and the V segment lost 6 bases, leaving 11 bases of the junction unmatched. Reasons for excluding patients were uncontrolled infection, other autoimmune disease, pregnancy or lactation. A roughly 9.3 ml volume of fresh peripheral blood provided the PBMCs. Amplification yielded TCR beta CDR3 regions, with RNA transcripts as the source. Initially, a first-round RT-PCR of the TCR CDR3 employed the HTBI primer set. TCRdb reprocessed the multiplex PCR reads with MiXCR, giving one entry per CDR3 protein. This table holds about 260,000 distinct CDR3 sequences, over 15% found once.

Sequences were obtained from blood. The TCR was taken from a woman under 30 with Graves' ophthalmopathy. The chain employs TRBV6-1 and TRBJ2-3, with TRBD2 matching 15 bases. The CDR3 DNA follows: TGTGCCAGCAGCCAAGGACTAGCGGGGGGGACCGGCCCAGATACGCAGTATTTT. Translated, it gives CASSQGLAGGTGPDTQYF.